The 3 T cell receptor beta chains reported below all come from one sample, sequenced in a study of T-cell memory formation after mild COVID-19. TCRdb fed the 5' RACE reads into MiXCR, producing one record per CDR3 protein. The sample includes a few hundred thousand distinct CDR3 sequences, around 26% seen only once; the top ten take 9.5% to 12%. Sequencing was carried out using PBMCs or a T cell subset sorted from them (not recorded which). These receptors originate from an adult woman who had mild COVID-19 (a few samples of this study predate the infection). Cell type and time point are not known.

This clonotype was observed a handful of times. V gene TRBV7-2 combines with J gene TRBJ2-1; 8 bases line up with TRBD2. V was clipped by 9 bases and J by 0 bases; unmatched bases: 4. The germline V gene has CDR1 SGHTA and CDR2 FQGNSA. This CDR3 has 14 residues. DNA for the CDR3: TGTGCCAGTGCGGCGGGAGGCTCCTACAATGAGCAGTTCTTC. Protein product: CASAAGGSYNEQFF. Full variable domain (outside the CDR3, taken from reference TRBV7-2 and TRBJ2-1): GAGVSQSPSNKVTEKGKDVELRCDPISGHTALYWYRQSLGQGLEFLIYFQGNSAPDKSGLPSDRFSAERTGGSVSTLTIQRTQQEDSAVYLCASAAGGSYNEQFFGPGTRLTVL.

By sample share, this clonotype is medium-sized. V usage is TRBV4-1 and J usage is TRBJ2-2; the D gene is possibly TRBD2 (7 bases). This CDR3 region has 16 residues. V was clipped by 0 bases and J by 6 bases, with 14 bases between them. CDR1 and CDR2 from the germline V gene are MGHRA and YSYEKL. Here the CDR3 DNA reads TGCGCCAGCAGCCAAGAACGGGGGGCGCTCCCCGGGGAGCTGTTTTTT. This gives the protein CASSQERGALPGELFF.

V usage is TRBV12-2 and J usage is TRBJ2-7. TRBV12-2 is a pseudogene segment. The CDR3 is 11 amino acids. CDR3 DNA: TGTGCAAGTCGCTTACAAGGCGAGCAGTACTTC. This sequence encodes CASRLQGEQYF.